This TCR beta chain is drawn from a study of shared clonotypes between healthy human individuals. Study results and limitations: An anticipated effect of sequencing depth on clonotype sharing among donors was recognized.

Trimming took 0 bases from V and 3 from J; bases not matched to a gene: 7. The CDR3 is made up of 16 amino acids. Germline V gene data show CDR1 as SGHRS and CDR2 as YFSETQ. It was CD45RO-negative cells, positively selected for CCR7, that made up naive CD8 cells, with terminally differentiated effector memory CD45RA+ cells excluded. Donors comprised healthy HIV-negative adults lacking recent acute infections or vaccinations. The protocol was immunoSEQ multiplex PCR, while the TCRdb copy is restricted to in-frame clones and leaves out a portion. The table includes about 750,000 clones, 90% to 95% detected once. This clone came up once. The antigen is undetermined.

The sequence was collected from a man between 25 and 39 years old in good health. Sequencing was done on a sample of naive CD8+ T cells sorted from blood. The J gene is TRBJ2-3, the V gene TRBV5-1, with 7 bases aligning to TRBD1. The CDR3 bases are TGCGCCAGCAGCTTGGACAGGGGCGAACGGACAGATACGCAGTATTTT. Residues: CASSLDRGERTDTQYF. The full variable domain, its missing parts supplied by reference TRBV5-1 and TRBJ2-3, is KAGVTQTPRYLIKTRGQQVTLSCSPISGHRSVSWYQQTPGQGLQFLFEYFSETQRNKGNFPGRFSGRQFSNSRSEMNVSTLELGDSALYLCASSLDRGERTDTQYFGPGTRLTVL.